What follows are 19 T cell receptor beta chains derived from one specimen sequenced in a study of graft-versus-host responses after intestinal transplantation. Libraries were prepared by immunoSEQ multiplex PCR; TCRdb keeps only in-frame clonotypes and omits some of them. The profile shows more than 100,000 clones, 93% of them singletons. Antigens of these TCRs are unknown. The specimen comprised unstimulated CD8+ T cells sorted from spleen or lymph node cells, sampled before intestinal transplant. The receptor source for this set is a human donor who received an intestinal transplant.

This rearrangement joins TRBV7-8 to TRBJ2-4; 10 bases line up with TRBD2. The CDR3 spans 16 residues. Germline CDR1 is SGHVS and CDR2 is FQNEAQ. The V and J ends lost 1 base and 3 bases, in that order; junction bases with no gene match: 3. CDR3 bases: TGTGCCAGCAGCTTAGAAGCGGGGGGGATCAAAAACATTCAGTACTTC. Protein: CASSLEAGGIKNIQYF. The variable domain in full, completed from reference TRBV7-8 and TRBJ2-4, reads GAGVSQSPRYKVAKRGQDVALRCDPISGHVSLFWYQQALGQGPEFLTYFQNEAQLDKSGLPSDRFFAERPEGSVSTLKIQRTQQEDSAVYLCASSLEAGGIKNIQYFGAGTRLSVL.

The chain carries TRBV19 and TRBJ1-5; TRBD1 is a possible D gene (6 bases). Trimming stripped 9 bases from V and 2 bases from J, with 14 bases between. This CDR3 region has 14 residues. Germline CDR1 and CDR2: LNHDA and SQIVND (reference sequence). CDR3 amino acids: CASRLGGGNQPQHF. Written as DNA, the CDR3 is TGTGCCAGCCGACTAGGGGGGGGCAATCAGCCCCAGCATTTT.

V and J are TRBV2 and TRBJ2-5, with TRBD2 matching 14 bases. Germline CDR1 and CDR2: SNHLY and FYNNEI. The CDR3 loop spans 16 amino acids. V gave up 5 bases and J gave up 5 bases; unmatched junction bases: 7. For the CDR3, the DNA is TGTGCCAGCAGTCCTCTGACTAGCGGGGGGGCGGAGACCCAGTACTTC. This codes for CASSPLTSGGAETQYF.

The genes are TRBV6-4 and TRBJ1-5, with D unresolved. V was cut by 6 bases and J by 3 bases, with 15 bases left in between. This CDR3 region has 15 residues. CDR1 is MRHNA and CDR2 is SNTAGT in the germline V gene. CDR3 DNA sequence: TGTGCCAGCAGCCCCCGACATACCCCCAATCAGCCCCAGCATTTT. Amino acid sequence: CASSPRHTPNQPQHF.

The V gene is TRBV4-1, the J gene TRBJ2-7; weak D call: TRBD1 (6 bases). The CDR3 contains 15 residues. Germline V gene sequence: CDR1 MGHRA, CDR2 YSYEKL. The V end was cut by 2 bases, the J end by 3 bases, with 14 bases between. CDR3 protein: CASSQTTGNIYEQYF. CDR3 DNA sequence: TGCGCCAGCAGCCAAACCACAGGGAATATCTACGAGCAGTACTTC.

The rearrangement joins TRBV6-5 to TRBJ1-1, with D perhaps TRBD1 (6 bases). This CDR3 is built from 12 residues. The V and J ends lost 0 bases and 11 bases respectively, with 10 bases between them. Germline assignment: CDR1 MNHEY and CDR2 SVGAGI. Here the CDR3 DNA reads TGTGCCAGCAGTTACTCGAGGGGGACTGCTTTCTTT. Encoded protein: CASSYSRGTAFF.

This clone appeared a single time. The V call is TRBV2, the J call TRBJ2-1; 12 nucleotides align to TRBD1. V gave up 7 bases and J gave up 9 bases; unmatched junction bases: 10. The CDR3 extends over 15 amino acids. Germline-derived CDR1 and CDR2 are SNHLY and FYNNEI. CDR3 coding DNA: TGTGCCAGCACCGACTGGGACAGGGGGCTAATTGAGCAGTTCTTC. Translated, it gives CASTDWDRGLIEQFF. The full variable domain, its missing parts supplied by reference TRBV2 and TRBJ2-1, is EPEVTQTPSHQVTQMGQEVILRCVPISNHLYFYWYRQILGQKVEFLVSFYNNEISEKSEIFDDQFSVERPDGSNFTLKIRSTKLEDSAMYFCASTDWDRGLIEQFFGPGTRLTVL.

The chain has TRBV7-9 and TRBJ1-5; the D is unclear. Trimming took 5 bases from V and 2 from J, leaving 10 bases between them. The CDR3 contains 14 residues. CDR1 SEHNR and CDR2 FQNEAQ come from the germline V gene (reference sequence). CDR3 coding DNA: TGTGCCAGCAGCCGAGACTCTGGCAATCAGCCCCAGCATTTT. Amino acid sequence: CASSRDSGNQPQHF.

This CDR3 reads CASSSKDGYNSPLHF. The CDR3 nucleotides read TGTGCCAGCAGCTCCAAAGACGGATATAATTCACCCCTCCACTTT. The V gene is TRBV13, the J gene TRBJ1-6; D is ambiguous. The CDR3 extends over 15 amino acids. The germline V and J ends were trimmed by 4 bases and 4 bases, with 11 bases remaining between them. Germline-derived CDR1 and CDR2 are PRHDT and FYEKMQ (reference sequence).

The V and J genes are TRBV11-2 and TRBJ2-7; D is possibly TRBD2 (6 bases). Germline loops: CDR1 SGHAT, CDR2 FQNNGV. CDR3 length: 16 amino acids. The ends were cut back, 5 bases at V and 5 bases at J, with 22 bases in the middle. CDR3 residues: CASSPPWDSTRDEQYF. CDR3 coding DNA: TGTGCCAGCAGCCCCCCGTGGGACTCCACAAGGGACGAGCAGTACTTC.

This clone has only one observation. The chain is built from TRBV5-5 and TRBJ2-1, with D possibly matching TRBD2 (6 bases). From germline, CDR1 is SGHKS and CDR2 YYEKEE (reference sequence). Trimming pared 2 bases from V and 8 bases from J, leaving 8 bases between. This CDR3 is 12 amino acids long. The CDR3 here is CASSFRLDEQFF. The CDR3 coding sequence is TGTGCCAGCAGCTTCCGACTAGATGAGCAGTTCTTC.

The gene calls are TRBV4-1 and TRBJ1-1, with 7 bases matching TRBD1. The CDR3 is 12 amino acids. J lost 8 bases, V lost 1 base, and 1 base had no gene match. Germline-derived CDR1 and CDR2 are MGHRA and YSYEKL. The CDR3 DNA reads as TGCGCCAGCAGCCAAGGGGACAGAGAAGCTTTCTTT. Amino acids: CASSQGDREAFF.

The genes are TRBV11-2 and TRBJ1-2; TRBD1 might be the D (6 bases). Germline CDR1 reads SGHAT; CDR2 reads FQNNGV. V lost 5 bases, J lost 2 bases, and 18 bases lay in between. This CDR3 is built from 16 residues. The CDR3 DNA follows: TGTGCCAGCAGCCGGTCCCGGACAGACTTAAACTATGGCTACACCTTC. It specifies CASSRSRTDLNYGYTF. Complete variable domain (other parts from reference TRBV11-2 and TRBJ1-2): EAGVAQSPRYKIIEKRQSVAFWCNPISGHATLYWYQQILGQGPKLLIQFQNNGVVDDSQLPKDRFSAERLKGVDSTLKIQPAKLEDSAVYLCASSRSRTDLNYGYTFGSGTRLTVV.

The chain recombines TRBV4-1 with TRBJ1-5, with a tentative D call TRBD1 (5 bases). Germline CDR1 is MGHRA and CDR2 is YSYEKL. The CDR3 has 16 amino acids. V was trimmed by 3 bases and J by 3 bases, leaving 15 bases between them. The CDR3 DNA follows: TGCGCCAGCAGCCAGCCACTTGGGGGACTCAATCAGCCCCAGCATTTT. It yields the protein CASSQPLGGLNQPQHF.

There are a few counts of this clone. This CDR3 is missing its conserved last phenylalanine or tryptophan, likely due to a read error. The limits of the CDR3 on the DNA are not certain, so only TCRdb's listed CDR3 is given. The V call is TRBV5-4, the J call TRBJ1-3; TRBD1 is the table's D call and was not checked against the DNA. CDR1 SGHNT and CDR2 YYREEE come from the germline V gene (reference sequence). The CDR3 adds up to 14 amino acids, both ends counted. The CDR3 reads CASSFLSDWVDRGA.

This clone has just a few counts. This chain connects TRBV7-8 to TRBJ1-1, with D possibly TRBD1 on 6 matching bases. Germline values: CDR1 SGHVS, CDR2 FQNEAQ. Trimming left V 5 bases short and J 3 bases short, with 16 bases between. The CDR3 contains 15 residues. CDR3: CASSKVGGGDTEAFF. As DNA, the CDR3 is TGTGCCAGCAGCAAAGTAGGAGGGGGTGACACTGAAGCTTTCTTT.

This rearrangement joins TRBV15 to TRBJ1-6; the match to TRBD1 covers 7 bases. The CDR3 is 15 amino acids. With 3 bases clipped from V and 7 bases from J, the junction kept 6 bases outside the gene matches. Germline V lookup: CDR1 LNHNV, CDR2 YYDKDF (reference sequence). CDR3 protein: CATSRADRANSPLHF. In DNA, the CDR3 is TGTGCCACCAGCAGGGCAGACAGGGCGAATTCACCCCTCCACTTT.

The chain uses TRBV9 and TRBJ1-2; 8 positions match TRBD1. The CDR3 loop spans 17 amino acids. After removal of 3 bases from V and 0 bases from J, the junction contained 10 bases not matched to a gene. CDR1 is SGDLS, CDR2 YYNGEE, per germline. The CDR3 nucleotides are TGTGCCAGCAGCGGGACGGACAGGGCCCGAGCTAACTATGGCTACACCTTC. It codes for CASSGTDRARANYGYTF.

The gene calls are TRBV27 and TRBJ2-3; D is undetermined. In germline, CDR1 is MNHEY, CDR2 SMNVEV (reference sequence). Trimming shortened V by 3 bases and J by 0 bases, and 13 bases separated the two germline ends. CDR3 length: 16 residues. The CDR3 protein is CASSLQYSASTDTQYF. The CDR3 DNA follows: TGTGCCAGCAGTTTGCAGTATTCCGCTAGCACAGATACGCAGTATTTT.